This is a list of T cell receptor beta chains from one sample in a study of T cell repertoires in cytomegalovirus infection. These TCRs are of unknown antigen specificity. TCRdb independently ran MiXCR on the reads; one entry per CDR3 protein. The sample has about 500,000 distinct CDR3 sequences; roughly 34% are singletons. Specimen: cultured PBMCs, collected from culture after CMV antigen stimulation. All receptors derive from a human donor in good health (CMV status not recorded). Some clones in this sample may be carry-over from other donors' samples. CDR3s include the opening cysteine and the closing phenylalanine or tryptophan. The D gene is left open where the match is weak. Size tells how often a clone was seen (once, few, many) or the class of an expanded clone, and some rows leave it out.

15 TRBJ1-4 NA NA TRBV6-5 TGTGCCAGCAGGGAATTCAGACCGGCTAATGAAAAACTGTTTTTT CASREFRPANEKLFF
15 TRBJ1-2 NA TRBD1 TRBV28 TGTGCCAGCAGTTTACGTGGGACAGGTGTTTATGGCTACACCTTC CASSLRGTGVYGYTF
16 TRBJ2-3 few TRBD2 TRBV5-1 TGCGCCAGCAGCTCTGGACTAGCGGGAGAAACAGATACGCAGTATTTT CASSSGLAGETDTQYF
14 TRBJ2-1 few NA TRBV7-2 TGTGCCAGCAGCTTTCATGGGGCCTACAATGAGCAGTTCTTC CASSFHGAYNEQFF
17 TRBJ2-5 few TRBD2 TRBV10-3 TGTGCCGTGGGGGAGACTAGCGGGACTCTCGGCCAAGAGACCCAGTACTTC CAVGETSGTLGQETQYF
13 TRBJ1-2 few NA TRBV20-1 TGCAGTGCTAGATCCAGGGAGAACTATGGCTACACCTTC CSARSRENYGYTF
14 TRBJ2-2 many NA TRBV7-8 TGTGCCAGCAGCTTAGCGGGATGGCCCGGGGAGCTGTTTTTT CASSLAGWPGELFF
15 TRBJ1-4 few TRBD1 TRBV4-2 TGTGCCAGCAGCCAAGATCGGACAGGGGGCGAAAAACTGTTTTTT CASSQDRTGGEKLFF
15 TRBJ2-1 NA TRBD2 TRBV5-4 TGTGCCTCCGGGTCCCCGGGACTAGCGACCGATGAGCAGTTCTTC CASGSPGLATDEQFF
19 TRBJ1-1 few TRBD1 TRBV27 TGTGCCAGCAGCTTGCGATCTTCTCCGGGACAGGGGAGAAACACTGAAGCTTTCTTT CASSLRSSPGQGRNTEAFF
13 TRBJ2-7 NA NA TRBV2 TGTGCCAGCAGTGACTACCCTTCGGGGGAGCAGTACTTC CASSDYPSGEQYF
16 TRBJ2-5 few TRBD1 TRBV11-2 TGTGCCAGCAGCTTTTCCGGGACAGGGGGACAAGAGACCCAGTACTTC CASSFSGTGGQETQYF
13 TRBJ2-5 few NA TRBV7-2 TGTGCCAGCAGCGCTGGACATCCCGGGGCCCAGTACTTC CASSAGHPGAQYF
13 TRBJ1-5 NA NA TRBV6-2/TRBV6-3 TGTGCCTGTAACTCAGGGACTCTTCAGCCCCAGCATTTT CACNSGTLQPQHF
14 TRBJ1-5 few NA TRBV19 TGTGCCAGTAGTATCGTGGGGAACAATCAGCCCCAGCATTTT CASSIVGNNQPQHF
14 TRBJ2-2 NA NA TRBV4-3 TGCGCCAGCAGCCAAGAGACTTACACCGGGGAGCTGTTTTTT CASSQETYTGELFF
17 TRBJ1-3 NA NA TRBV13 TGTGCCAGCAGCTTAGGAGAACTCCGCCACTCTGGAAACACCATATATTTT CASSLGELRHSGNTIYF
15 TRBJ2-2 NA NA TRBV5-1 TGCGCCAGCAGCTTGGGGATTGGATACACCGGGGAGCTGTTTTTT CASSLGIGYTGELFF
14 TRBJ2-5 many NA TRBV7-2 TGTGCCAGCAGCTTAGGGGGGGGCGATGGGACCCAGTACTTC CASSLGGGDGTQYF
20 TRBJ2-1 NA NA TRBV24-1 TGTGCCACCAGTGATTTGCCACCGGGACTCAGCACCCGAAACAACAATGAGCAGTTCTTC CATSDLPPGLSTRNNNEQFF
13 TRBJ2-1 NA NA TRBV28 TGTGCAACAACTCGGGAGTACTACAATGAGCAGTTCTTC CATTREYYNEQFF
12 TRBJ1-1 NA NA TRBV4-3 TGCGCCAGCAGCCGTGCTAACGCCAAAGCTTTCTTT CASSRANAKAFF
16 TRBJ2-3 NA TRBD2 TRBV7-6 TGTGCCAGCAGCCCGAGACTAGCATATAGCACAGATACGCAGTATTTT CASSPRLAYSTDTQYF
16 TRBJ1-2 few TRBD1 TRBV12-3/TRBV12-4 TGTGCCAGCAGTCCTACGACAGGGGGCGATACCTATGGCTACACCTTC CASSPTTGGDTYGYTF
13 TRBJ2-7 few TRBD2 TRBV19 TGTGCCAGCGGACTAGCGGGAGTGGGCGAGCAGTACTTC CASGLAGVGEQYF
14 TRBJ2-6 many NA TRBV10-3 TGTGCCATCAGACAGGGCTCTGGGGCCAACGTCCTGACTTTC CAIRQGSGANVLTF
15 TRBJ2-7 NA NA TRBV6-1 TGTGCCAGCGGACCCGGGGGGACAGGATACTACGAGCAGTACTTC CASGPGGTGYYEQYF
12 TRBJ1-1 NA NA TRBV6-6 TGTGCCAGCAGTTACGCGGGACAAGGTACTTTCTTT CASSYAGQGTFF
15 TRBJ2-1 NA NA TRBV7-9 TGTGCCAGCAGCTTAACGATGGGCTCCTACAATGAGCAGTTCTTC CASSLTMGSYNEQFF
15 TRBJ1-6 NA TRBD1 TRBV2 TGTGCCAGCAGTGAAAGGGGGCAGGGGGCTTCACCCCTCCACTTT CASSERGQGASPLHF
13 TRBJ2-7 NA NA TRBV28 TGTGCCAGCTGTCGGGGCCGTGTATACGAGCAGTACTTC CASCRGRVYEQYF
18 TRBJ2-7 few NA TRBV7-2 TGTGCCAGCAGCTTAGTAGGTAGCGGAAGTTACCTCTCCTACGAGCAGTACTTC CASSLVGSGSYLSYEQYF
16 TRBJ1-2 NA NA TRBV4-2 TGTGCCAGCAGCCAGGAGGAGGGCGCCGCTAACTATGGCTACACCTTC CASSQEEGAANYGYTF
16 TRBJ2-1 NA NA TRBV20-1 TGCAGTGCTAGTCGTTTAGCGCTGAGCTCCTACAATGAGCAGTTCTTC CSASRLALSSYNEQFF
13 TRBJ2-3 NA NA TRBV20-1 TGCAGTGCTAGGGTAGGAATCCGCGATACGCAGTATTTT CSARVGIRDTQYF